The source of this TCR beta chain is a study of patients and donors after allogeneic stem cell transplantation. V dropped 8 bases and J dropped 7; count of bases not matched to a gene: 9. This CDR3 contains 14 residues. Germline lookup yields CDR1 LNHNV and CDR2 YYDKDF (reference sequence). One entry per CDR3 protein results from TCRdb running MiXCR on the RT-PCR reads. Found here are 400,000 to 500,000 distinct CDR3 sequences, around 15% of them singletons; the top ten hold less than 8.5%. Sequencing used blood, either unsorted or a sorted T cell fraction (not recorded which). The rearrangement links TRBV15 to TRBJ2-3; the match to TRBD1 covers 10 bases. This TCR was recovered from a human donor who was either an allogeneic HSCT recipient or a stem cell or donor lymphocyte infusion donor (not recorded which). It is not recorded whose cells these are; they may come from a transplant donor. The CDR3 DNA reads TGTGCCACCCTTCGGGACAGGGGCATTCATACGCAGTATTTT. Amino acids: CATLRDRGIHTQYF. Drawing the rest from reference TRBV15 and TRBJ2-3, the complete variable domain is DAMVIQNPRYQVTQFGKPVTLSCSQTLNHNVMYWYQQKSSQAPKLLFHYYDKDFNNEADTPDNFQSRRPNTSFCFLDIRSPGLGDTAMYLCATLRDRGIHTQYFGPGTRLTVL.